The next 23 T cell receptor beta chains were all read from a single sample in a study of blood T cells in healthy people across ages. A second 7 to 11 cycle PCR used barcoded and J-beta primers. TCRdb redid the calling of the 5' RACE reads with MiXCR, one entry per CDR3 protein. The data show 800,000 or so distinct CDR3 sequences, with 20% to 25% seen just once and roughly 3.5% held by the top ten. A further study also used this sample, focusing on T cells of mothers and their children.

Sequenced sample: blood. All receptors derive from a boy between 10 and 17 years old in good health.

This clonotype has only a few counts. The genes are TRBV12-3 or TRBV12-4 and TRBJ2-2; D gene ambiguous. Trimming removed 6 bases at V and 4 bases at J, with 12 bases between. The CDR3 has 14 amino acids. CDR3 sequence reads: CASSREPLTGELFF. Here the CDR3 DNA reads TGTGCCAGCAGCCGAGAACCCCTCACCGGGGAGCTGTTTTTT.

The V gene is TRBV6-1, the J gene TRBJ1-4; D is undetermined. This CDR3 contains 15 residues. Trimming took off 2 bases at V and 3 bases at J, with 10 bases between the two ends. The germline V gene has CDR1 MNHNS and CDR2 SASEGT. This CDR3 reads CASSEFAGPNEKLFF. CDR3 nucleotide sequence: TGTGCCAGCAGTGAATTTGCAGGACCTAATGAAAAACTGTTTTTT.

The chain employs TRBV25-1 and TRBJ2-2; D unclear. Germline V gene data show CDR1 as MGHDK and CDR2 as SYGVNS. There are 12 residues in the CDR3. The V gene lost 4 bases and the J gene lost 0 bases, with 0 bases spanning the gap. The CDR3 coding sequence is TGTGCCAGCAGTGCGAACACCGGGGAGCTGTTTTTT. It translates to CASSANTGELFF.

For this clonotype: One end of the junction varies from germline; a read error may be responsible. The rearrangement joins TRBV3-1 to TRBJ2-7; unclear D gene. Germline V lookup: CDR1 LGHDT, CDR2 YNNKEL (reference sequence). The CDR3 runs to 13 residues. CDR3 in DNA: TGTGCCAGCAGCCGAACTCGAACCTACGAGCAGCACTTC. Amino acid sequence: CASSRTRTYEQHF.

V usage is TRBV6-1 and J usage is TRBJ2-7; a possible D gene is TRBD1 (6 bases). Germline V lookup: CDR1 MNHNS, CDR2 SASEGT. The CDR3 is 16 amino acids. Trimming left V 4 bases short and J 0 bases short, with 16 bases between. The CDR3 loop reads CASSAGGTLSSYEQYF. CDR3 coding DNA: TGTGCCAGCAGTGCAGGTGGGACATTGAGCTCCTACGAGCAGTACTTC.

This clonotype was recorded a few times. The chain recombines TRBV7-9 with TRBJ2-7, with D unresolved. V was pared by 3 bases and J by 5 bases, with 17 bases between. The CDR3 runs to 15 residues. Germline CDR1 reads SEHNR; CDR2 reads FQNEAQ (reference sequence). In nucleotides, the CDR3 is TGTGCCAGCAGCTTGGTTTTGGGAACGGCCCACGAGCAGTACTTC. Translation: CASSLVLGTAHEQYF.

This chain connects TRBV28 to TRBJ1-1, with D possibly TRBD1 on 5 matching bases. Germline V gives CDR1 MDHEN, CDR2 SYDVKM. V lost 6 bases and J 12 bases, leaving 17 bases between the germline ends. CDR3 length: 12 residues. CDR3 nucleotide sequence: TGTGCCAGCAGCCGCCGGGACGAAGGGACTTTCTTT. It is translated as CASSRRDEGTFF.

The sample holds a few counts of this clonotype. The junction departs from germline at one end; a sequencing error may be responsible. The chain employs TRBV6-5 and TRBJ1-2; D not certain. Looked up from germline, CDR1 is MNHEY and CDR2 is SVGAGI. CDR3 size: 12 residues. In DNA, the CDR3 is TGTGCCAGCAGTCCCTCCCCCATTGGCTACACCTTT. This sequence encodes CASSPSPIGYTF.

A single count supports this clonotype. The chain couples TRBV27 to TRBJ1-1, with 8 bases matching TRBD1. This CDR3 region has 15 residues. The trim removed 6 bases at V and 3 bases at J, leaving 9 bases unmatched. CDR1 MNHEY and CDR2 SMNVEV come from the germline V gene (reference sequence). CDR3 nucleotide sequence: TGTGCCAGCAGACCCTCTCACAGGGGGGACACTGAAGCTTTCTTT. This gives the protein CASRPSHRGDTEAFF.

This clonotype was counted only a few times. The chain has TRBV6-5 and TRBJ1-5; 9 nucleotides align to TRBD1. CDR3 length: 17 residues. CDR1 MNHEY and CDR2 SVGAGI come from the germline V gene. The V and J ends lost 2 bases and 1 base, in that order; junction bases with no gene match: 6. The chain's CDR3 is CASSYRRTGESNQPQHF. DNA of the CDR3: TGTGCCAGCAGTTACCGGCGGACAGGGGAGAGCAATCAGCCCCAGCATTTT.

The chain links TRBV10-3 to TRBJ2-3; D is possibly TRBD1 (6 bases). With 3 bases removed from V and 3 bases from J, the gap between germline ends came to 13 bases. CDR1 and CDR2 from the germline V gene are ENHRY and SYGVKD. CDR3 length equals 15 residues. Here the CDR3 DNA reads TGTGCCATCAGTGACGCAGGGGTTGGGACAGATACGCAGTATTTT. Amino acids: CAISDAGVGTDTQYF.

This clonotype was counted many times. This chain joins TRBV27 and TRBJ1-4, with D unresolved. V was clipped by 3 bases and J by 6 bases, with 8 bases between them. This CDR3 has 13 amino acids. Looked up from germline, CDR1 is MNHEY and CDR2 is SMNVEV (reference sequence). CDR3 amino acids: CASSLAGDEKLFF. The CDR3 DNA is TGTGCCAGCAGTTTGGCCGGGGATGAAAAACTGTTTTTT.

The CDR3 DNA is TGCAGTGCTAGACTGGGACCCCACAATGAGCAGTTCTTC. Translation gives CSARLGPHNEQFF. The chain joins TRBV20-1 to TRBJ2-1; D is perhaps TRBD1 or TRBD2 (5 bases each). CDR1 and CDR2 (germline): DFQATT, SNEGSKA (reference sequence). The V and J ends lost 2 bases and 5 bases respectively, with 10 bases between them. The CDR3 is 13 amino acids.

DNA of the CDR3: TGTGCCAGCAGCTTAGGGGACGGGGGGTCCGGGGAGCTGTTTTTT. This encodes CASSLGDGGSGELFF. The chain combines TRBV7-2 with TRBJ2-2; 7 bases match TRBD2. CDR3 size: 15 residues. Germline V lookup: CDR1 SGHTA, CDR2 FQGNSA. Germline trimming cut 1 base from V and 6 bases from J; bases unmatched to any gene: 5. The full variable domain, its missing parts supplied by reference TRBV7-2 and TRBJ2-2, is GAGVSQSPSNKVTEKGKDVELRCDPISGHTALYWYRQSLGQGLEFLIYFQGNSAPDKSGLPSDRFSAERTGGSVSTLTIQRTQQEDSAVYLCASSLGDGGSGELFFGEGSRLTVL.

The V call is TRBV20-1, the J call TRBJ2-5, with 7 bases that match TRBD2. Per germline, CDR1 DFQATT and CDR2 SNEGSKA (reference sequence). The CDR3 totals 16 residues. With V trimmed by 3 bases and J by 4 bases, 14 bases remained unmatched. The CDR3 region is CSARGTSVGYGETQYF. In nucleotides, the CDR3 is TGCAGTGCTAGGGGAACTAGCGTTGGCTATGGAGAGACCCAGTACTTC.

This clonotype was counted only a few times. The V gene is TRBV30, the J gene TRBJ2-7; tentative D call: TRBD1 (6 bases). Trimming removed 2 bases from V and 2 bases from J, with 13 bases in between. This CDR3 is built from 14 residues. Per the germline V gene, CDR1 is GTSNPN and CDR2 is SVGIG (reference sequence). CDR3 protein: CAWSPWTEAYEQYF. The CDR3 DNA is TGTGCCTGGAGTCCCTGGACAGAAGCCTACGAGCAGTACTTC.

This chain uses TRBV15 with TRBJ2-4; 8 nucleotides line up with TRBD2. The CDR3 covers 14 residues. Germline lookup yields CDR1 LNHNV and CDR2 YYDKDF (reference sequence). V was pared by 6 bases and J by 2 bases, with 3 bases of the junction left unmatched. The DNA of the CDR3 is TGTGCCACCAGGGGCGGGGGGTCCAAAAACATTCAGTACTTC. Translation: CATRGGGSKNIQYF.

This clonotype has more than one count but fewer than ten. This chain links TRBV12-3 or TRBV12-4 with TRBJ1-4, with a tentative D call TRBD1 (5 bases). The V gene lost 5 bases and the J gene lost 8 bases, with 18 bases spanning the gap. This CDR3 spans 15 amino acids. CDR3 nucleotides: TGTGCCAGCAGTCCCACAGGTTTCCCGAGGGAAAAACTGTTTTTT. Its translation: CASSPTGFPREKLFF.

This clonotype came up many times. At one end, the junction sequence differs from germline, possibly due to a read error. CDR3 amino acids: CASSLAGGLQETQYF. The CDR3 region has the DNA TGTGCCAGCAGCCTAGCGGGGGGGCTCCAAGAGACCCAGTACTTC. The rearrangement joins TRBV7-9 to TRBJ2-5; 12 nucleotides match TRBD2. In germline, CDR1 is SEHNR, CDR2 FQNEAQ (reference sequence). The CDR3 has 15 residues.

The chain uses TRBV6-2 or TRBV6-3 and TRBJ2-5; TRBD2 agrees at 10 bases. Trimming at V came to 5 bases and at J to 5 bases, leaving 17 bases not matched to a gene. Per germline, CDR1 MNHEY and CDR2 SVGEGT. CDR3 length: 18 residues. In DNA form, the CDR3 reads TGTGCCAGCAGTCCACTCGTGGGTAGCGGGGGGCCGGTGGAGACCCAGTACTTC. It yields the protein CASSPLVGSGGPVETQYF.

This clonotype was seen only a few times. V is TRBV7-2 and J is TRBJ2-3, with D perhaps matching TRBD1 (6 bases). Germline V CDR1 and CDR2: SGHTA, FQGNSA. V shed 3 bases and J shed 4 bases, with 17 bases lying between them. This CDR3 spans 16 amino acids. CDR3 in DNA: TGTGCCAGCAGCTTTGGGACATCGGGATGGGCAGATACGCAGTATTTT. It codes for CASSFGTSGWADTQYF.

This clonotype was found many times. The chain combines TRBV10-3 with TRBJ1-2; 8 bases are a match to TRBD1. CDR1 ENHRY and CDR2 SYGVKD come from the germline V gene. CDR3 length: 13 amino acids. V was clipped by 2 bases and J by 9 bases; unmatched bases: 5. The CDR3 bases are TGTGCCATCAGTGAGGCAGGGGGCGTACGCTACACCTTC. Translating gives CAISEAGGVRYTF.

This chain joins TRBV28 and TRBJ2-3; 8 positions agree with TRBD2. The V gene's germline CDR1 is MDHEN and CDR2 SYDVKM. There are 17 residues in the CDR3. Unmatched junction bases numbered 8, after V lost 1 base and J lost 2 bases. The CDR3 region has the DNA TGTGCCAGCAGTTTATCCATGATAGCGGGGTCCACAGATACGCAGTATTTT. Amino acids: CASSLSMIAGSTDTQYF.